The present T cell receptor beta chain was sequenced within a study of T cell responses to AZD1222 COVID-19 vaccine. Overall study results and limits: Baseline seropositivity occurred in only 5 to 7 AZD1222 recipients. Two AZD1222 doses significantly raised spike-specific TCR breadth and depth over controls.

Details on this clone: Antigen: not known.

Sequencing used immunoSEQ multiplex PCR; TCRdb keeps in-frame clones, though not all of them. This table has about 81,000 clones, 75% to 95% appearing once. The V gene lost 4 bases and the J gene lost 4 bases, with 9 bases spanning the gap. The CDR3 contains 13 residues. Germline V CDR1 and CDR2: LGHDT, YNNKEL (reference sequence). The clonotype originates from an adult who received the AZD1222 COVID-19 vaccine. The chain joins TRBV3-1 (or the pseudogene TRBV3-2) to TRBJ2-3, with D unclear. The sequenced sample was peripheral blood, obtained 28 days after the second AZD1222 dose. The CDR3 bases are TGTGCCAGCAGCCCGAGCGCAGCAGATACGCAGTATTTT. This codes for CASSPSAADTQYF.